Listed below are T cell receptor beta chains from one sample, sequenced in a study of T cells in Graves' hyperthyroidism and ophthalmopathy. TCRdb re-called the multiplex PCR reads with MiXCR, one entry per CDR3 protein. The data hold under 350,000 distinct CDR3 sequences, with around a fifth observed a single time. The sequencing sample was made of blood. These receptors were taken from a woman in her forties or fifties with Graves' hyperthyroidism. Both conserved end residues are part of each CDR3. D genes are given only for firm matches. Not every row has a clone size; where given, it reads once, few, many or a size class.

TRBJ2-3	few	TRBD2	TRBV4-1	CASSHRLATDTQYF	TGCGCCAGCAGCCACAGACTAGCGACAGATACGCAGTATTTT
TRBJ2-5	NA	TRBD2	TRBV6-1	CASSRDSAGGVTQYF	TGTGCCAGCAGCCGCGACTCAGCGGGAGGTGTTACCCAGTACTTC
TRBJ1-1	NA	NA	TRBV12-3/TRBV12-4	CASTPTANTEAFF	TGTGCCAGCACCCCAACAGCGAACACTGAAGCTTTCTTT
TRBJ2-3	NA	NA	TRBV7-6	CASSLVRSPDTQYF	TGTGCCAGCAGCTTAGTTAGGAGTCCAGATACGCAGTATTTT
TRBJ2-2	NA	NA	TRBV20-1	CSARLRGAGELFF	TGCAGTGCTAGACTTAGAGGGGCCGGGGAGCTGTTTTTT
TRBJ2-3	many	TRBD2	TRBV7-8	CASSVLAGDPDTQYF	TGTGCCAGCAGCGTCCTAGCGGGAGACCCAGATACGCAGTATTTT
TRBJ2-3	many	NA	TRBV12-3/TRBV12-4	CASSFRGPQAPDTQYF	TGTGCCAGCAGTTTTCGGGGCCCCCAGGCACCGGATACGCAGTATTTT
TRBJ2-1	many	NA	TRBV7-6	CASSLVNNEQFF	TGTGCCAGCAGCTTAGTCAACAATGAGCAGTTCTTC
TRBJ2-1	many	TRBD2	TRBV11-2	CASSVGSSGEQFF	TGTGCCAGCAGCGTCGGTTCTAGCGGAGAGCAGTTCTTC
TRBJ1-3	many	NA	TRBV2	CASSGKAGPGNTIYF	TGTGCCAGCAGTGGAAAGGCAGGGCCTGGAAACACCATATATTTT
TRBJ2-1	NA	NA	TRBV5-1	CASSLAMDRYYNEQFF	TGCGCCAGCAGCTTGGCCATGGACAGATACTACAATGAGCAGTTCTTC
TRBJ1-1	many	NA	TRBV7-8	CASSLGSGMNTEAFF	TGTGCCAGCAGCTTAGGATCGGGGATGAACACTGAAGCTTTCTTT
TRBJ1-5	many	NA	TRBV11-2	CASSLGTGTQPQHF	TGTGCCAGCAGCTTAGGAACTGGGACGCAGCCCCAGCATTTT
TRBJ2-3	many	NA	TRBV18	CASSGQPTDTQYF	TGTGCCAGCTCCGGACAGCCCACAGATACGCAGTATTTT
TRBJ2-5	NA	NA	TRBV20-1	CSARGRTPETQYF	TGCAGTGCTAGGGGGCGGACCCCAGAGACCCAGTACTTC
TRBJ2-1	few	TRBD1	TRBV27	CASSFRQGATNEQFF	TGTGCCAGCAGTTTCCGACAGGGGGCGACCAATGAGCAGTTCTTC
TRBJ2-7	many	TRBD1	TRBV20-1	CSAKDRGPYEQYF	TGCAGTGCTAAGGACAGGGGGCCGTACGAGCAGTACTTC
TRBJ2-1	many	TRBD1	TRBV5-1	CASSLAGTDYNEQFF	TGCGCCAGCAGCTTGGCCGGGACAGACTACAATGAGCAGTTCTTC
TRBJ2-5	NA	NA	TRBV19	CASSISTNGGTQYF	TGTGCCAGTAGTATAAGCACTAACGGGGGGACCCAGTACTTC
TRBJ1-5	many	NA	TRBV28	CASRTTSQPQHF	TGTGCCAGCAGAACGACAAGCCAGCCCCAGCATTTT
TRBJ2-7	NA	NA	TRBV11-3	CASSRILALLDYEQYF	TGTGCCAGCAGCCGAATCCTAGCTCTCTTGGATTACGAGCAGTACTTC
TRBJ2-3	many	TRBD2	TRBV12-3/TRBV12-4	CASRTLAGGTDTQYF	TGTGCCAGCAGGACCCTAGCGGGGGGCACAGATACGCAGTATTTT
TRBJ1-6	many	NA	TRBV7-6	CASSPGPSSYNSPLHF	TGTGCCAGCAGCCCAGGGCCGAGCTCCTATAATTCACCCCTCCACTTT
TRBJ1-5	many	NA	TRBV6-1	CASSGDGNQPQHF	TGTGCCAGCAGTGGGGACGGGAATCAGCCCCAGCATTTT
TRBJ2-4	many	TRBD2	TRBV20-1	CSARVGTSGNIQYF	TGCAGTGCTAGAGTAGGGACTAGCGGAAACATTCAGTACTTC
TRBJ2-7	few	NA	TRBV18	CAGSPSGYEQYF	TGTGCCGGCTCACCTTCGGGCTACGAGCAGTACTTC
TRBJ2-2	few	TRBD2	TRBV12-3/TRBV12-4	CASSLRLAETNTGELFF	TGTGCCAGCAGTTTACGACTAGCGGAAACGAACACCGGGGAGCTGTTTTTT
TRBJ1-1	NA	NA	TRBV5-5	CASTLVAGNTEAFF	TGTGCCAGCACCCTTGTAGCCGGGAACACTGAAGCTTTCTTT
TRBJ2-2	few	TRBD2	TRBV19	CASISGGGNTGELFF	TGTGCCAGTATAAGTGGGGGGGGGAACACCGGGGAGCTGTTTTTT
TRBJ1-1	many	NA	TRBV10-3	CAIRGAENTEAFF	TGTGCCATCAGGGGTGCCGAGAACACTGAAGCTTTCTTT
TRBJ2-2	NA	NA	TRBV5-1	CASSLSLANTGELFF	TGCGCCAGCAGCTTGTCTCTGGCCAACACCGGGGAGCTGTTTTTT
TRBJ2-3	NA	NA	TRBV28	CASSYSMVEFLRTDTQYF	TGTGCCAGCAGTTACTCGATGGTCGAGTTCCTACGCACAGATACGCAGTATTTT
TRBJ1-6	many	TRBD1	TRBV28	CASSSGTGHNSPLHF	TGTGCCAGCAGTTCGGGGACAGGTCATAATTCACCCCTCCACTTT
TRBJ2-4	many	TRBD2	TRBV27	CASSSLLAGKVGAKNIQYF	TGTGCCAGCAGTTCCCTACTAGCGGGAAAAGTGGGGGCCAAAAACATTCAGTACTTC
TRBJ2-2	NA	NA	TRBV6-1	CASSEGSTLNTGELFF	TGTGCCAGCAGTGAGGGTTCGACACTCAACACCGGGGAGCTGTTTTTT
TRBJ2-7	many	TRBD2	TRBV20-1	CSATTSGYEQYF	TGCAGTGCTACCACTAGCGGCTACGAGCAGTACTTC
TRBJ2-1	many	TRBD2	TRBV7-2	CASSTLAGGLNEQFF	TGTGCCAGCAGCACGCTAGCGGGGGGCCTCAATGAGCAGTTCTTC
TRBJ2-7	few	TRBD2	TRBV27	CASSPYGGGALEQYF	TGTGCCAGCAGTCCCTACGGGGGGGGCGCCCTCGAGCAGTACTTC
TRBJ1-3	NA	NA	TRBV5-1	CASSSTGTSSGNTIYF	TGCGCCAGCAGCTCGACGGGGACCAGCTCTGGAAACACCATATATTTT
TRBJ2-7	many	NA	TRBV30	CAWNLASEQYF	TGTGCCTGGAACCTAGCATCCGAGCAGTACTTC
TRBJ1-2	NA	NA	TRBV28	CASSLEGAYSNYGYTF	TGTGCCAGCAGTTTGGAAGGGGCGTACTCTAACTATGGCTACACCTTC
TRBJ2-7	few	NA	TRBV3-1	CASSQEPRADYEQYF	TGTGCCAGCAGCCAAGAGCCCCGGGCAGACTACGAGCAGTACTTC
TRBJ1-5	NA	NA	TRBV27	CASGTRSGNQPQHF	TGTGCCAGCGGTACCAGGTCGGGCAATCAGCCCCAGCATTTT
TRBJ2-3	few	TRBD2	TRBV11-2	CASSLLRGGEANTQYF	TGTGCCAGCAGCTTATTACGGGGGGGAGAAGCAAATACGCAGTATTTT
TRBJ1-1	NA	NA	TRBV11-2	CASSPQAGTPNTEAFF	TGTGCCAGCAGCCCCCAGGCCGGGACACCGAACACTGAAGCTTTCTTT
TRBJ2-1	many	NA	TRBV7-9	CASSSLQGGNEQFF	TGTGCCAGCAGCTCCCTTCAGGGGGGCAATGAGCAGTTCTTC
TRBJ1-6	NA	TRBD1	TRBV9	CASSLRDSSYNSPLHF	TGTGCCAGCAGCCTCCGGGACAGCTCCTATAATTCACCCCTCCACTTT
TRBJ2-1	NA	NA	TRBV28	CASSSYLYSGYNEQFF	TGTGCCAGCAGCTCTTACCTCTATAGCGGATACAATGAGCAGTTCTTC
TRBJ2-1	NA	TRBD2	TRBV7-9	CASSLARFSLSGRLAYNEQFF	TGTGCCAGCAGCTTAGCCCGATTTTCGTTAAGCGGGAGGTTAGCCTACAATGAGCAGTTCTTC
TRBJ2-2	many	NA	TRBV3-1	CASSHGGTTGELFF	TGTGCCAGCAGCCATGGGGGAACCACCGGGGAGCTGTTTTTT
TRBJ1-1	many	TRBD1	TRBV13	CASSLDRVREAFF	TGTGCCAGCAGCTTGGACAGGGTTCGGGAAGCTTTCTTT
TRBJ2-2	NA	NA	TRBV20-1	CSARATAGELFF	TGCAGTGCTAGAGCTACGGCCGGGGAGCTGTTTTTT
TRBJ2-5	many	NA	TRBV20-1	CSARDGETQYF	TGCAGTGCTAGAGATGGGGAGACCCAGTACTTC
TRBJ1-5	NA	TRBD1	TRBV28	CASGIPGQVLMGQPQHF	TGTGCCAGCGGGATACCGGGACAGGTTCTCATGGGGCAGCCCCAGCATTTT